What follows is one T cell receptor (beta chain) and its context. This sample is part of a study of blood T cell repertoires in COVID-19. Turning to the study itself: COVID-19 samples, acute and convalescent, were from the United States, Italy and Spain. PBMCs, B-cell-depleted T cells, or T cells were the source of the cDNA or gDNA that made up the material.

Original analysis: Estimated nucleated cell counts came from reference gene primer amplification. This table comes from immunoSEQ multiplex PCR, and its TCRdb copy is limited to in-frame clones, with some not included. The V and J calls and the clone size are those of that table, but D and trimming were determined from the DNA. In the table there are under 200,000 clones, about nine tenths of which are singletons. V was cut by 3 bases and J by 3 bases, with 11 bases left in between. Germline V gene lookup returns CDR1 KGHSH and CDR2 LQKENI. The CDR3 totals 14 residues. This sequence joins TRBV18 and TRBJ1-2; possible D gene TRBD1, 6 bases. What was sequenced was peripheral blood. This TCR was sampled from a man aged 65 to 85 with acute or convalescent COVID-19. The CDR3 nucleotides are TGTGCCAGCTCACCCGGGGGGCAGGACTATGGCTACACCTTC. This gives the protein CASSPGGQDYGYTF.